This T cell receptor beta chain was documented in a study of human T cells and chemical hapten exposure. Study summary: Skin of the upper inner arm, roughly 2 cm by roughly 2 cm, received 2% DPC for sensitization.

A remark on this clonotype: Its antigen is unidentified.

Time point denoted: patch test 2, 6 weeks after DPC sensitization. The treatment is: therapeutic diphenylcyclopropenone sensitization with weekly scalp DPC. TCRdb passed the RACE reads through MiXCR, listing each CDR3 protein once. The table lists about 140,000 distinct CDR3 sequences, 12% of them singletons. Study-level points and caveats: The number of TCRs over 1 in 1000 frequency stayed unchanged after DPC.

The material sequenced was whole blood, taken in connection with sensitization to the hapten diphenylcyclopropenone (DPC). This sequence was found in a woman in her fifties or sixties with alopecia areata. Some clones in this sample may be carry-over from other donors' samples.

The DNA of the CDR3 is TGTGCCAGCACCCTGCGACAGGGGACCTACAATGAGCAGTTCTTC. Translation gives CASTLRQGTYNEQFF. The chain couples TRBV11-2 to TRBJ2-1; TRBD1 aligns across 8 bases. The CDR3 runs to 15 residues. The J segment lost 2 bases and the V segment lost 7 bases, leaving 7 bases of the junction unmatched. In germline, CDR1 is SGHAT, CDR2 FQNNGV.